These 11 T cell receptor beta chains were all obtained from the same sample, sequenced in a study of T cell clonality in common variable immunodeficiency. The protocol was immunoSEQ multiplex PCR, while the TCRdb copy is restricted to in-frame clones and leaves out a portion. The data show roughly 70,000 clones, none appearing only once, with less than 2% held by the ten largest. The source material was peripheral blood mononuclear cells. These receptor sequences come from a person aged 18 to 75 in good health.

This clone was observed many times. The read ends 3 residues before the CDR3 terminus; that terminus is restored from the germline J gene. The chain recombines TRBV10-3 with TRBJ2-1; TRBD2 matches at 7 bases. Trimming cost V 8 bases and J 2 bases; bases outside gene matches: 9. This CDR3 region has 15 residues. From germline, CDR1 is ENHRY and CDR2 SYGVKD. The sequenced part of the CDR3 DNA is TGTGCCATCGGCCACAGTGGGGGGGCCTACAATGAG. As protein: CAIGHSGGAYNE. From start to end, the CDR3 is CAIGHSGGAYNEQFF.

The sample holds many counts of this clone. The read terminates 3 residues before the CDR3 end, so the remaining end is supplied by the germline J gene. The V call is TRBV7-2, the J call TRBJ1-3; TRBD1 is a possible D gene (6 bases). The CDR3 extends over 15 amino acids. Per the germline V gene, CDR1 is SGHTA and CDR2 is FQGNSA. V was cut by 4 bases and J by 0 bases, with 10 bases left in between. The CDR3 loop reads CASSSTGLSGNTIYF. The sequenced part of the CDR3 DNA is TGTGCCAGCAGCTCTACAGGGCTCTCTGGAAACACC.

This clone was detected many times. The read ends 3 residues before the CDR3 terminus; that terminus is restored from the germline J gene. V is TRBV20-1 and J is TRBJ2-5, with 14 positions matching TRBD2. V lost 6 bases to trimming and J lost 4 bases; unmatched junction nucleotides: 4. The CDR3 is 14 residues long. Looked up from germline, CDR1 is DFQATT and CDR2 is SNEGSKA (reference sequence). CDR3 loop: CSAPGLAGAETQYF. CDR3 bases read: TGCAGTGCACCGGGACTAGCGGGAGCAGAGACC.

Ten or more counts support this clone. The CDR3 end lies 3 residues beyond the end of the read and is filled in from the germline J gene. The chain employs TRBV5-4 and TRBJ2-5; no firm D call. The CDR3 has 15 residues. V dropped 0 bases and J dropped 5 bases, with 14 bases sitting between them. The germline gives CDR1 SGHNT, CDR2 YYREEE (reference sequence). The chain's CDR3 is CASSLGNIGQETQYF. The CDR3 DNA, read in part, is TGTGCCAGCAGCTTGGGGAACATAGGGCAGGAGACC.

This clone was picked up many times. Read data end 3 residues before the CDR3 end; the end is taken from the germline J gene. The rearrangement uses TRBV2 and TRBJ1-2; D perhaps matches TRBD1 (6 bases). Trimming removed 6 bases from V and 2 bases from J, with 16 bases in between. Per germline, CDR1 SNHLY and CDR2 FYNNEI. The CDR3 is 15 amino acids. The sequenced CDR3 bases are TGTGCCAGCAGCTTGATAACAGGGTCAAACTATGGC. Translated: CASSLITGSNYG. The whole CDR3 protein is CASSLITGSNYGYTF. The variable domain in full, completed from reference TRBV2 and TRBJ1-2, reads EPEVTQTPSHQVTQMGQEVILRCVPISNHLYFYWYRQILGQKVEFLVSFYNNEISEKSEIFDDQFSVERPDGSNFTLKIRSTKLEDSAMYFCASSLITGSNYGYTFGSGTRLTVV.

This clone was counted ten times or more. The read ends 3 residues early relative to the CDR3; the germline J gene fills the gap. The gene calls are TRBV10-1 and TRBJ2-2; 7 positions agree with TRBD1. Looked up from germline, CDR1 is WNHNN and CDR2 is SYGVQD (reference sequence). Germline trimming cut 2 bases from V and 5 bases from J; bases unmatched to any gene: 17. This CDR3 is built from 19 residues. CDR3 bases read: TGCGCCAGCAGTGAGAACCCTGTCCGACAGGGACCGAGGACCGGGGAG. Translating it yields CASSENPVRQGPRTGE. The entire CDR3 is CASSENPVRQGPRTGELFF.

This clone was picked up many times. The read gets to within 3 residues of the CDR3 end, and the germline J gene fills in the rest. The J gene is TRBJ2-7, the V gene TRBV20-1, with a tentative D call TRBD2 (5 bases). The CDR3 extends over 14 amino acids. CDR1 is DFQATT and CDR2 is SNEGSKA in the germline V gene (reference sequence). The ends were cut back, 3 bases at V and 0 bases at J, with 12 bases in the middle. CDR3 bases read: TGCAGTGCTAGTTTCGGGGTTCGCTCCTACGAG. It is translated as CSASFGVRSYE. The CDR3, in full, reads CSASFGVRSYEQYF.

This clone was counted at least ten times. The read stops 3 residues short of the end of the CDR3; the missing end is completed from the germline J gene. This chain uses TRBV30 with TRBJ1-4; tentatively, D is TRBD1 (6 bases). V gave up 5 bases and J gave up 2 bases, with 15 bases separating them. The CDR3 loop spans 15 amino acids. The V gene's germline CDR1 is GTSNPN and CDR2 SVGIG (reference sequence). The CDR3 spells CAWSKQGTTNEKLFF. The covered CDR3 bases are TGTGCCTGGTCGAAACAGGGTACGACTAATGAAAAA.

This clone was detected many times. Sequencing ends 3 residues short of the CDR3 end; the germline J gene provides the rest. The genes are TRBV7-9 and TRBJ2-1; 7 bases fit TRBD1. V was clipped by 4 bases and J by 5 bases; unmatched bases: 8. CDR1 is SEHNR and CDR2 is FQNEAQ in the germline V gene (reference sequence). The length of the CDR3 is 15 residues. CDR3 DNA, as far as it was read: TGTGCCAGCAGCTATCCCGGGACAGCAAACAATGAG. Translated: CASSYPGTANNE. The full CDR3 is CASSYPGTANNEQFF.

This clone showed up many times. The read stops 3 residues short of the end of the CDR3; the missing end is completed from the germline J gene. The chain employs TRBV28 and TRBJ1-1, with D tentatively TRBD1 (6 bases). Trimming left V 3 bases short and J 4 bases short, with 15 bases between. Looked up from germline, CDR1 is MDHEN and CDR2 is SYDVKM. This CDR3 contains 15 residues. The CDR3 is CASSFDIPRGTEAFF. The sequenced CDR3 bases are TGTGCCAGCAGTTTTGATATCCCCAGGGGCACTGAA.

This clone has ten or more counts. Coverage ceases 3 residues before the CDR3 finishes, and the germline J gene fills in the end. The rearrangement joins TRBV15 to TRBJ1-5, with TRBD1 as a possible D gene (5 bases). This CDR3 comprises 15 residues. V shed 3 bases and J shed 5 bases, with 14 bases lying between them. Germline loops: CDR1 LNHNV, CDR2 YYDKDF (reference sequence). The CDR3 DNA, read in part, is TGTGCCACCAGCAGCCCTGGGGGGTGGCATCAGCCC. Encoded protein: CATSSPGGWHQP. The whole CDR3 protein reads CATSSPGGWHQPQHF.